Sequencing of this T cell receptor beta chain was carried out in a study of a mutant IDH1 vaccine in newly diagnosed glioma. Repertoires were generated with immunoSEQ multiplex PCR, while TCRdb's copy carries only in-frame clones and drops some. Of approximately 35,000 clones detected, roughly 90% appear once; the ten largest clones hold approximately 2.4%. Sample time point: week 23, last vaccination. Vaccine doses each comprised 300 ug of mutant IDH1 20-mer peptide, with topical imiquimod. Germline V lookup: CDR1 MGHDK, CDR2 SYGVNS. Trimming stripped 5 bases from V and 5 bases from J, with 19 bases between. The CDR3 consists of 15 residues. Remarks on this clone: Its antigen is unknown.

The material sequenced was PBMCs, taken from a glioma patient whose treatment included an IDH1 peptide vaccine. V and J are TRBV25-1 and TRBJ2-7; D is undetermined. This receptor was taken from a middle-aged man with glioma. CDR3 coding DNA: TGTGCCAGCAGTCTACCTACTGGCAAGGTCGACGAGCAGTACTTC. Translating it yields CASSLPTGKVDEQYF.